The T cell receptor beta chain described here comes from a study of post-analysis software for immune sequencing data. For the study at large: Clinical courses comprised relapsing-remitting, secondary progressive and progressive-relapsing multiple sclerosis. Study-wide results and caveats: When patients were compared with controls, four to six TRBV segments were more frequent, TRBV5-6, TRBV5-1 and TRBV20-1 among them. Those with multiple sclerosis, the patient group, showed significantly lower normalized Chao1 diversity than controls.

Researchers reported that TCR beta cDNA libraries carried unique molecular identifiers. TCRdb re-called the PCR reads through MiXCR, storing one row per CDR3 protein. The data hold about 820,000 distinct CDR3 sequences, with about 53% observed a single time. In germline, CDR1 is SGHTA, CDR2 FQGNSA. V dropped 3 bases and J dropped 4; count of bases not matched to a gene: 6. This CDR3 is 17 amino acids long. This clonotype came up a few times. What it binds is not known. This sequence joins TRBV7-2 and TRBJ2-3, with 14 bases that match TRBD2. The sample taken for sequencing was blood. The clonotype comes from a girl aged 5 to 17 with multiple sclerosis. CDR3 nucleotides: TGTGCCAGCAGCTTGACTAGCGGGGGGGCCTCCGCAGATACGCAGTATTTT. Translated, it gives CASSLTSGGASADTQYF.